This TCR beta chain was recovered during a study of regulatory and conventional T cells in RAG deficiency. V was pared by 6 bases and J by 5 bases, with 8 bases of the junction left unmatched. This CDR3 contains 14 residues. Per the germline V gene, CDR1 is MDHEN and CDR2 is SYDVKM. Conventional CD4+ T cells were sorted from blood as CD25-low CD127-high cells. Method: immunoSEQ multiplex PCR; TCRdb's copy keeps in-frame clones and lacks some. The sample has tens of thousands of clones; about 95% are singletons. Regarding the study as a whole: Shannon entropy was markedly lower and Simpson indices higher in RAG-deficient patients than control T-cell subsets. Treg unique TCR beta sequences were approximately 100-fold fewer in Omenn syndrome and CID/AS patients than controls. Shorter CDR3s in all patient subsets; >75% Treg-Tconv overlap in Omenn.

A note on this clone: Its matching antigen is unknown.

These data also formed part of another study, on regulatory T cells. That study adds: The PCR used 52 TRBV and 13 TRBJ primers. In patients, unique TRB V-J pairs were restricted and V/J usage skewed, especially in Tregs.

The chain has TRBV28 and TRBJ1-1; 8 bases line up with TRBD1. The TCR originated in a human donor in good health. Material for sequencing was CD25- CD4+ T cells sorted from blood. In DNA form, the CDR3 reads TGTGCCAGCAGATTGGACAGGGCACGTACTGAAGCTTTCTTT. It codes for CASRLDRARTEAFF.